The 22 T cell receptor beta chains below all came from one sample that was sequenced in a study of shared clonotypes between healthy human individuals. The table came from immunoSEQ multiplex PCR; TCRdb's copy has only in-frame clones and leaves some out. This table has 520,000 or so clones, approximately 85% appearing once. Sequencing was performed on PBMCs. These receptors were collected from a woman in her forties in good health. Some clones in this sample may be carry-over from other donors' samples.

The chain is built from TRBV6-5 and TRBJ2-7; TRBD2 aligns across 9 bases. V lost 2 bases, J lost 4 bases, and 6 bases stayed unmatched. This CDR3 has 15 residues. Germline CDR1 MNHEY, CDR2 SVGAGI. CDR3 residues: CASSYQRGVTYEQYF. CDR3 DNA: TGTGCCAGCAGTTACCAGCGGGGGGTGACATACGAGCAGTACTTC.

The CDR3 here is CASSQPGRSYEQYF. The CDR3 DNA sequence: TGTGCCAGCAGTCAACCTGGACGGAGCTACGAGCAGTACTTC. The rearrangement links TRBV28 to TRBJ2-5; D gene uncertain. The J call could be wrong; TRBJ2-7 is a better fit for the DNA end. Germline CDR1 MDHEN, CDR2 SYDVKM. The CDR3 is made up of 14 amino acids.

The rearrangement links TRBV11-2 to TRBJ2-1, with 11 bases identical to TRBD2. The CDR3 runs 15 residues. CDR1 and CDR2 from the germline V gene are SGHAT and FQNNGV. V was pared by 6 bases and J by 5 bases, with 6 bases of the junction left unmatched. The CDR3 DNA is TGTGCCAGCAGGAGGATAGCGGGAGGGGACAATGAGCAGTTCTTC. Its protein product is CASRRIAGGDNEQFF. The full variable domain, rest sourced from reference TRBV11-2 and TRBJ2-1, is EAGVAQSPRYKIIEKRQSVAFWCNPISGHATLYWYQQILGQGPKLLIQFQNNGVVDDSQLPKDRFSAERLKGVDSTLKIQPAKLEDSAVYLCASRRIAGGDNEQFFGPGTRLTVL.

The CDR3 spells CASSQPTSGSEQQYF. In nucleotides, the CDR3 is TGTGCCAGCAGCCAACCAACTAGCGGGAGTGAACAGCAGTACTTC. The chain carries TRBV4-2 and TRBJ2-5; 11 bases agree with TRBD2. Per the germline V gene, CDR1 is LGHNA and CDR2 is YNFKEQ. V shed 2 bases, J shed 11 bases, and the junction held 10 bases outside the gene matches. The CDR3 has 15 residues.

V and J are TRBV29-1 and TRBJ2-5; TRBD1 is a possible D gene (5 bases). Germline loops: CDR1 SQVTM, CDR2 ANQGSEA. CDR3 length: 14 amino acids. With 4 bases removed from V and 2 bases from J, the gap between germline ends came to 14 bases. CDR3 in DNA: TGCAGCGTTGTAATTGATCCAGGGCAAGAGACCCAGTACTTC. It codes for CSVVIDPGQETQYF.

V is TRBV6-5 and J is TRBJ2-3; D is unclear. The CDR3 contains 14 residues. Per the germline V gene, CDR1 is MNHEY and CDR2 is SVGAGI. V lost 2 bases, J lost 4 bases, and 10 bases lay in between. DNA of the CDR3: TGTGCCAGCAGTTACCCCGGACGGGCAGATACGCAGTATTTT. It encodes CASSYPGRADTQYF.

In regard to this clone: The junction departs from germline at one end; a sequencing error may be responsible. This chain's CDR3 is CSGIIQERNHF. The DNA for the CDR3 is TGCAGTGGGATTATACAGGAGCGTAACCACTTC. The V and J genes are TRBV29-1 and TRBJ2-7; the D gene is possibly TRBD1 (5 bases). Germline lookup yields CDR1 SQVTM and CDR2 ANQGSEA. This CDR3 comprises 11 residues.

V gene TRBV7-2 combines with J gene TRBJ2-7, with TRBD1 identical over 8 bases. From germline, CDR1 is SGHTA and CDR2 FQGNSA. This CDR3 is 15 amino acids long. V lost 5 bases and J lost 5; bases outside the gene matches: 11. The CDR3 bases are TGTGCCAGCAGCCTATGGGGACAGGCCATCAACGAGCAGTACTTC. Its translation is CASSLWGQAINEQYF.

This chain connects TRBV6-1 to TRBJ2-7; D gene unclear. The V end lost 2 bases, the J end lost 6 bases, and 11 bases lay between the germline ends. Germline values: CDR1 MNHNS, CDR2 SASEGT. This CDR3 spans 13 amino acids. CDR3 sequence reads: CASSEIIAAEQYF. The CDR3 region has the DNA TGTGCCAGCAGTGAAATAATCGCGGCCGAGCAGTACTTC.

The chain joins TRBV19 to TRBJ2-1; TRBD1 aligns across 7 bases. The CDR3 has 16 residues. Germline V lookup: CDR1 LNHDA, CDR2 SQIVND (reference sequence). The V segment lost 4 bases and the J segment 5 bases; nucleotides outside the gene matches: 11. The CDR3 bases are TGTGCCAGTAGTAGTTACCGGGACAGCAATAACAATGAGCAGTTCTTC. Translating gives CASSSYRDSNNNEQFF.

The chain employs TRBV18 and TRBJ2-5, with D tentatively TRBD2 (5 bases). CDR3 length equals 16 residues. Germline values: CDR1 KGHSH, CDR2 LQKENI. V gave up 2 bases and J gave up 5 bases, with 18 bases separating them. This CDR3 is CASSPVRASSVETQYF. CDR3 coding DNA: TGTGCCAGCTCACCAGTACGGGCTAGCTCAGTGGAGACCCAGTACTTC. Based on the CDR3 plus reference TRBV18 and TRBJ2-5, the full variable domain is NAGVMQNPRHLVRRRGQEARLRCSPMKGHSHVYWYRQLPEEGLKFMVYLQKENIIDESGMPKERFSAEFPKEGPSILRIQQVVRGDSAAYFCASSPVRASSVETQYFGPGTRLLVL.

The chain combines TRBV6-5 with TRBJ2-7, with TRBD1 matching 9 bases. V gave up 9 bases and J gave up 3 bases; unmatched junction bases: 9. Germline loops: CDR1 MNHEY, CDR2 SVGAGI. This CDR3 region has 14 residues. The CDR3 reads CASKLDRGIYEQYF. The CDR3 DNA follows: TGTGCCAGTAAACTCGACAGGGGGATCTACGAGCAGTACTTC.

This chain links TRBV6-6 with TRBJ2-7; 14 positions match TRBD2. After removal of 7 bases from V and 3 bases from J, the junction contained 5 bases not matched to a gene. The length of the CDR3 is 15 residues. Germline CDR1 is MNHNY and CDR2 is SVGAGI (reference sequence). CDR3 loop: CASTSGLAGVYEQYF. CDR3 in DNA: TGTGCCAGCACCTCGGGACTAGCGGGAGTCTACGAGCAGTACTTC.

This chain links TRBV7-2 with TRBJ2-1; 7 bases are shared with TRBD2. Per germline, CDR1 SGHTA and CDR2 FQGNSA. J lost 7 bases, V lost 2 bases, and 14 bases had no gene match. The CDR3 extends over 17 amino acids. The CDR3 sequence is CASSLKADWLGGNEQFF. CDR3 coding DNA: TGTGCCAGCAGCTTAAAAGCGGACTGGTTGGGGGGGAATGAGCAGTTCTTC.

The V and J genes are TRBV27 and TRBJ1-1; TRBD1 agrees at 10 bases. J was trimmed by 7 bases and V by 6 bases; bases with no gene match: 11. Per germline, CDR1 MNHEY and CDR2 SMNVEV (reference sequence). This CDR3 region has 15 residues. CDR3 amino acids: CASSPRQGASREAFF. The CDR3 nucleotides read TGTGCCAGCAGCCCCCGACAGGGGGCCTCCCGTGAAGCTTTCTTT.

V and J are TRBV21-1 and TRBJ2-3; the table's D call, TRBD1, has no DNA check behind it. TRBV21-1 is a listed pseudogene. The CDR3 is 13 amino acids. For the CDR3, the DNA is TGTGCCAGCAGCAAAGGGCAGGTGGATACGCAGTATTTT. Translation: CASSKGQVDTQYF.

This clone was counted at least ten times. The chain couples TRBV18 to TRBJ2-1, with TRBD2 matching over 7 bases. The CDR3 extends over 15 amino acids. Germline CDR1 and CDR2: KGHSH and LQKENI. Trimming at V came to 1 base and at J to 5 bases, leaving 5 bases not matched to a gene. The CDR3 region has the DNA TGTGCCAGCTCACCACTGCCTAGCGGCAACAATGAGCAGTTCTTC. Its protein is CASSPLPSGNNEQFF.

This chain connects TRBV28 to TRBJ1-2; 7 nucleotides line up with TRBD1. V dropped 7 bases and J dropped 4; count of bases not matched to a gene: 6. Germline V gene sequence: CDR1 MDHEN, CDR2 SYDVKM. The CDR3 contains 13 residues. DNA of the CDR3: TGTGCCAGCAAAAACAGGGGACCCTATGGCTACACCTTC. Protein sequence: CASKNRGPYGYTF.

The chain carries TRBV2 and TRBJ2-1; 7 bases align to TRBD2. Germline V gene sequence: CDR1 SNHLY, CDR2 FYNNEI. CDR3 size: 12 residues. V lost 6 bases to trimming and J lost 15 bases; unmatched junction nucleotides: 11. The CDR3 nucleotides read TGTGCCAGCAGGATTCCTAGCGGTCCGGGGTTCTTC. The encoded protein is CASRIPSGPGFF. The full variable domain, with the rest looked up from reference TRBV2 and TRBJ2-1, is EPEVTQTPSHQVTQMGQEVILRCVPISNHLYFYWYRQILGQKVEFLVSFYNNEISEKSEIFDDQFSVERPDGSNFTLKIRSTKLEDSAMYFCASRIPSGPGFFGPGTRLTVL.

V is TRBV6-6 and J is TRBJ2-7; no clear D gene. The CDR3 is made up of 13 amino acids. V shed 6 bases and J shed 0 bases, with 9 bases lying between them. Germline V gene sequence: CDR1 MNHNY, CDR2 SVGAGI (reference sequence). The CDR3, as DNA: TGTGCCAGCAGGGCAGGACGCTCCTACGAGCAGTACTTC. Translating it yields CASRAGRSYEQYF.

The rearrangement uses TRBV5-1 and TRBJ2-1; D not resolved. CDR1 is SGHRS and CDR2 is YFSETQ in the germline V gene. The V gene lost 0 bases and the J gene lost 10 bases, with 8 bases spanning the gap. CDR3 length: 12 residues. The CDR3, as DNA: TGCGCCAGCAGCTTGGAAGGCGTCGAGCAGTTCTTC. Translated: CASSLEGVEQFF.

The rearrangement uses TRBV5-1 and TRBJ2-7; possible D gene TRBD1, 5 bases. CDR3 length: 15 residues. Trimming cost V 0 bases and J 1 base, with 11 bases left between them. From germline, CDR1 is SGHRS and CDR2 YFSETQ. CDR3 amino acids: CASSLGWTQSYEQYF. CDR3 coding DNA: TGCGCCAGCAGCTTGGGTTGGACACAGTCCTACGAGCAGTACTTC.